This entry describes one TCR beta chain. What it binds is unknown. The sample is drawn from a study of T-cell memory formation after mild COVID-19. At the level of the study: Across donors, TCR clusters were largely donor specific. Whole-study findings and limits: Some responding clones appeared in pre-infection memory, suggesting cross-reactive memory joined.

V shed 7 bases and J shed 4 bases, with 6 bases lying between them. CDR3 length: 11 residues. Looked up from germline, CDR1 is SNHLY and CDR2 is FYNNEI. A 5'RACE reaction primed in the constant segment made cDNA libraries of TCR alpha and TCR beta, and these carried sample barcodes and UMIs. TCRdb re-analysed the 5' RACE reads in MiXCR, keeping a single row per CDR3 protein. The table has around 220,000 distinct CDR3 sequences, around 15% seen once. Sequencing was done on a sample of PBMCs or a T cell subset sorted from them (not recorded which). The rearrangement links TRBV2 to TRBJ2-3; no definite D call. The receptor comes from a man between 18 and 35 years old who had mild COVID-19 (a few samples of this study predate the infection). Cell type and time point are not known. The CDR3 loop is CASMGSDTQYF. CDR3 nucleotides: TGTGCCAGCATGGGGTCAGATACGCAGTATTTT.